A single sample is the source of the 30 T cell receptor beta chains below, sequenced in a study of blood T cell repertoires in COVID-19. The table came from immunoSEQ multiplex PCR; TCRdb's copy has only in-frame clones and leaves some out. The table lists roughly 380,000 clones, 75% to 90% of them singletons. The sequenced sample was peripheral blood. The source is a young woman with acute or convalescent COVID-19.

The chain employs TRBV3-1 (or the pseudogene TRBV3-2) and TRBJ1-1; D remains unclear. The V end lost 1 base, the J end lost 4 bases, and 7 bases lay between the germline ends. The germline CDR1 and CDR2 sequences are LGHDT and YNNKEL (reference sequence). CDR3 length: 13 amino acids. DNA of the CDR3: TGTGCCAGCAGCCAAGTTACGGGCACTGAAGCTTTCTTT. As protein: CASSQVTGTEAFF.

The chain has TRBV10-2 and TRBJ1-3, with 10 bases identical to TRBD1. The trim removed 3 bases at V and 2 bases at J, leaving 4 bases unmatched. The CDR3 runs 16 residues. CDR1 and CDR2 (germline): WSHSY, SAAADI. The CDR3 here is CASSEPGQGPGNTIYF. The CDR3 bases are TGCGCCAGCAGTGAACCGGGACAGGGGCCTGGAAACACCATATATTTT.

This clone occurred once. This CDR3 is CASMMSSNQPQHF. The CDR3 bases are TGTGCCAGCATGATGAGTAGCAATCAGCCCCAGCATTTT. The V and J genes are TRBV27 and TRBJ1-5, with D unclear. V lost 7 bases and J 0 bases, leaving 7 bases between the germline ends. CDR1 and CDR2 from the germline V gene are MNHEY and SMNVEV (reference sequence). The CDR3 consists of 13 residues.

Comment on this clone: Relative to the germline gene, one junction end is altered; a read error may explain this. In DNA form, the CDR3 reads TGTGCCAGCGGAGGGTTCGTAGGTCCCTCCCACGAGCAGTACTTC. Translated, it gives CASGGFVGPSHEQYF. J is TRBJ2-7 and V is TRBV28; TRBD2 might be the D (6 bases). Germline values: CDR1 MDHEN, CDR2 SYDVKM. The CDR3 runs to 15 residues.

The CDR3 region is CASSPDINQPQHF. DNA for the CDR3: TGTGCCAGCAGCCCGGACATCAATCAGCCCCAGCATTTT. The chain carries TRBV7-7 and TRBJ1-5, with D possibly being TRBD1 (5 bases). V was trimmed by 5 bases and J by 3 bases, leaving 8 bases between them. The CDR3 runs 13 residues. Germline CDR1 reads SSHAT; CDR2 reads FNYEAQ (reference sequence).

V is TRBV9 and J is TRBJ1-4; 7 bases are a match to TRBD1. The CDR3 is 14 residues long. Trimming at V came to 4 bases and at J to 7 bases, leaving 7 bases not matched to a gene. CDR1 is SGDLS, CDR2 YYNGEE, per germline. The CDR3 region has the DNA TGTGCCAGCAGCCGGAAGGGGGCTGGTGAAAAACTGTTTTTT. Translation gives CASSRKGAGEKLFF.

DNA for the CDR3: TGTGCCAGCAGCTTTAGACCGGGACAGGGTAACACTGAAGCTTTCTTT. Amino acids: CASSFRPGQGNTEAFF. The chain uses TRBV11-2 and TRBJ1-1, with TRBD1 matching over 9 bases. Germline trimming cut 3 bases from V and 2 bases from J; bases unmatched to any gene: 7. The CDR3 is 16 residues long. From germline, CDR1 is SGHAT and CDR2 FQNNGV. The variable domain in full, with the rest retrieved from reference TRBV11-2 and TRBJ1-1, is EAGVAQSPRYKIIEKRQSVAFWCNPISGHATLYWYQQILGQGPKLLIQFQNNGVVDDSQLPKDRFSAERLKGVDSTLKIQPAKLEDSAVYLCASSFRPGQGNTEAFFGQGTRLTVV.

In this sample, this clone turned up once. This CDR3 is CASSQGQGATEAFF. The DNA for the CDR3 is TGTGCCAGCAGCCAGGGACAGGGGGCGACTGAAGCTTTCTTT. The rearrangement joins TRBV6-6 to TRBJ1-1, with 12 bases identical to TRBD1. Germline V gene data show CDR1 as MNHNY and CDR2 as SVGAGI (reference sequence). With 6 bases clipped from V and 5 bases from J, the junction kept 4 bases outside the gene matches. The CDR3 length is 14 residues.

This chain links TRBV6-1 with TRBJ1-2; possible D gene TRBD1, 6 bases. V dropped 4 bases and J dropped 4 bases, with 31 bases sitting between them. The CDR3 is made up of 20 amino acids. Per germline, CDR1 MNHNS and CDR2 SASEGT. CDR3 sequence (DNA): TGTGCCAGCAGTGTACGGGCTGGCAGGGGCTATACTTCCACTATCTATGGCTACACCTTC. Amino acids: CASSVRAGRGYTSTIYGYTF.

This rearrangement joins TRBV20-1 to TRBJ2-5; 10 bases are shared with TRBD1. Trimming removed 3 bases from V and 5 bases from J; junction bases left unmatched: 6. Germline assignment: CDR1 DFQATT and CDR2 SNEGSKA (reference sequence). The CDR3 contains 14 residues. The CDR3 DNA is TGCAGTGCTAGTAGTTGGGACAGGGGTGAGACCCAGTACTTC. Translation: CSASSWDRGETQYF.

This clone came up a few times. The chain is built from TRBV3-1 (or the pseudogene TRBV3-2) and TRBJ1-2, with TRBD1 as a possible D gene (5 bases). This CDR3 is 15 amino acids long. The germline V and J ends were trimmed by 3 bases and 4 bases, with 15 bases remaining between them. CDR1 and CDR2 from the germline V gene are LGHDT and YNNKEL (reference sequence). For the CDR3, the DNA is TGTGCCAGCAGCCACCCCTCAACGGGGGTCTATGGCTACACCTTC. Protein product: CASSHPSTGVYGYTF.

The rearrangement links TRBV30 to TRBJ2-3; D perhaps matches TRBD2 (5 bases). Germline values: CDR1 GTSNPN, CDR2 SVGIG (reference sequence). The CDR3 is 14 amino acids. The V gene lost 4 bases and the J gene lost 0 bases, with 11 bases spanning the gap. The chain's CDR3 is CAWMRTSSTDTQYF. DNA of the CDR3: TGTGCCTGGATGCGGACTTCTAGCACAGATACGCAGTATTTT.

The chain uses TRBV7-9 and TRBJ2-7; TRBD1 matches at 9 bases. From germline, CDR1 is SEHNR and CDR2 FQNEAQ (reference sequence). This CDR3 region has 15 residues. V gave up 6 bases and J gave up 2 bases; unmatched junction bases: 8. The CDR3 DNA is TGTGCCAGCAGTTCGGGACAGGGAATCCCCTACGAGCAGTACTTC. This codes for CASSSGQGIPYEQYF.

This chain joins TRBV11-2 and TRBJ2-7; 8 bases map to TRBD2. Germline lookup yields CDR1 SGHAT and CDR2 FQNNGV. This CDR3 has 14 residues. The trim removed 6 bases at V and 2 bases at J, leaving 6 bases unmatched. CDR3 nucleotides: TGTGCCAGCAGTCCGGGACTAGATACCTACGAGCAGTACTTC. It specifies CASSPGLDTYEQYF.

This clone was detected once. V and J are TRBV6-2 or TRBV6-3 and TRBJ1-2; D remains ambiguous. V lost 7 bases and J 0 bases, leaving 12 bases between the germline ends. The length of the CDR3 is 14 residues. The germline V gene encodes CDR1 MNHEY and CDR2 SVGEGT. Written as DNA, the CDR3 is TGTGCCAGCATCCCCGAGGGAACTAACTATGGCTACACCTTC. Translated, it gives CASIPEGTNYGYTF.

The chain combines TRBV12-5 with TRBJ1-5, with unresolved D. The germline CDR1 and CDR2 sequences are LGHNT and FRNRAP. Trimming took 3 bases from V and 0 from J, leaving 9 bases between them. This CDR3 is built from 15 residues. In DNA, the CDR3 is TGTGCTAGTGGTTTCACTCGCCATAGCAATCAGCCCCAGCATTTT. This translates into CASGFTRHSNQPQHF.

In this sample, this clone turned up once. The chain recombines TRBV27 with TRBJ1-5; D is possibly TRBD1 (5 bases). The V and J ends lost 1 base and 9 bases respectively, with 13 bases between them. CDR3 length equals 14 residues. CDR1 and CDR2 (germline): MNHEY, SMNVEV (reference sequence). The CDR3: CASSLFGGGWPQHF. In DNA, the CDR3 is TGTGCCAGCAGTTTATTCGGCGGGGGTTGGCCCCAGCATTTT.

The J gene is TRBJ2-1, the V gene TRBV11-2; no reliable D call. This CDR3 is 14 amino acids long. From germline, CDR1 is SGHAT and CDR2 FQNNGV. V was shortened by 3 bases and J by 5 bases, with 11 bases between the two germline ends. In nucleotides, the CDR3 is TGTGCCAGCAGCTTCCTTAGTAGTAACAATGAGCAGTTCTTC. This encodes CASSFLSSNNEQFF.

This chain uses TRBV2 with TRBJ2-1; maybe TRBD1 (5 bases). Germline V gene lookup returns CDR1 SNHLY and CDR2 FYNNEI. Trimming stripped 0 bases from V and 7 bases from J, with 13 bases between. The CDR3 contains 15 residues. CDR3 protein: CASSEAVGGANEQFF. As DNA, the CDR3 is TGTGCCAGCAGTGAAGCGGTAGGTGGGGCGAATGAGCAGTTCTTC.

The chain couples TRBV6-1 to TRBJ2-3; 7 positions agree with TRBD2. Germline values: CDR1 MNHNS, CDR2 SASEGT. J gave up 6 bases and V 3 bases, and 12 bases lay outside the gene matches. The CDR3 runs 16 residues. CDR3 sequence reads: CASSDFSSGKQDTQYF. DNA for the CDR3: TGTGCCAGCAGTGACTTTTCCAGCGGGAAACAGGATACGCAGTATTTT.

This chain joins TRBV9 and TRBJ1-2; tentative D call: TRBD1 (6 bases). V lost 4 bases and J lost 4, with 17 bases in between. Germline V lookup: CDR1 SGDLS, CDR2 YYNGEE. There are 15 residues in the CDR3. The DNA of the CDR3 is TGTGCCAGCAGCCCGAGCCCACAGGGAAGCTATGGCTACACCTTC. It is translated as CASSPSPQGSYGYTF.

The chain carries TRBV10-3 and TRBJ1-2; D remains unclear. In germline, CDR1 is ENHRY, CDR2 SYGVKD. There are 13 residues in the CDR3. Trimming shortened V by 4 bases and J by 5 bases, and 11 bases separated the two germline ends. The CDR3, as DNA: TGTGCCATCAGTGCCGACCTACAGTATGGCTACACCTTC. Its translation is CAISADLQYGYTF.

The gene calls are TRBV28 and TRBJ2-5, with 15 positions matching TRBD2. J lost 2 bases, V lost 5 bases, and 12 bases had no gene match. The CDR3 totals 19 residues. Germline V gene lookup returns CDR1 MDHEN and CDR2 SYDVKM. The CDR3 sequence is CASSLGTSGRWDIQETQYF. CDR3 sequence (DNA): TGTGCCAGCAGTCTTGGGACTAGCGGGAGGTGGGATATACAAGAGACCCAGTACTTC.

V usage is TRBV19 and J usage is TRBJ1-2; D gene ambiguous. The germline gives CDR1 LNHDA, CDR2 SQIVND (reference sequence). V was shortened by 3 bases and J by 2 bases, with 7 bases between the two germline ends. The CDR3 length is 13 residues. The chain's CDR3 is CASSMGRNYGYTF. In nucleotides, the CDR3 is TGTGCCAGTAGTATGGGCAGAAACTATGGCTACACCTTC.

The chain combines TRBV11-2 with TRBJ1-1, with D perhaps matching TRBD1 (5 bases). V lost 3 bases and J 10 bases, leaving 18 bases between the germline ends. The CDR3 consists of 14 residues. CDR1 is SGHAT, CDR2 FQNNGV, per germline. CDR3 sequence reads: CASSFYGQGVGAFF. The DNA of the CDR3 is TGTGCCAGCAGCTTTTACGGTCAAGGGGTGGGAGCTTTCTTT.

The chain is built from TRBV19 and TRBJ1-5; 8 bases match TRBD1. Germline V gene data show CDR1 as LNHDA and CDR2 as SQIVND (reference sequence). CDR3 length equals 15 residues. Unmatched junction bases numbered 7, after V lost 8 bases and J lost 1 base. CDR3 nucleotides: TGTGCCAGTTTGTATCGACAGGGGAGCAATCAGCCCCAGCATTTT. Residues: CASLYRQGSNQPQHF.

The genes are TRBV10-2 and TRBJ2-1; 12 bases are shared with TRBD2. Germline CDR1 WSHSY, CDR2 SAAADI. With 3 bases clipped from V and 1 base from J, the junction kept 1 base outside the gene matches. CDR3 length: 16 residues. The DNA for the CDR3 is TGCGCCAGCAGTGAAGGACTAGCGGGATCCTACAATGAGCAGTTCTTC. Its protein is CASSEGLAGSYNEQFF.

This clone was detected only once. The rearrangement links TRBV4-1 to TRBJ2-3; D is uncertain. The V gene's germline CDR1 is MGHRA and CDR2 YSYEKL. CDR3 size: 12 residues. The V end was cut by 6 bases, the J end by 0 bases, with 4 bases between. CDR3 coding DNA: TGCGCCAGCAGTCTAAGCACAGATACGCAGTATTTT. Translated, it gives CASSLSTDTQYF.

This CDR3 is CASSEEGNTIYF. The CDR3 DNA reads TGTGCCAGCAGTGAGGAGGGAAACACCATATATTTT. This chain links TRBV25-1 with TRBJ1-3; D uncertain. Germline lookup yields CDR1 MGHDK and CDR2 SYGVNS. V lost 3 bases and J lost 4, with 4 bases in between. The length of the CDR3 is 12 residues.

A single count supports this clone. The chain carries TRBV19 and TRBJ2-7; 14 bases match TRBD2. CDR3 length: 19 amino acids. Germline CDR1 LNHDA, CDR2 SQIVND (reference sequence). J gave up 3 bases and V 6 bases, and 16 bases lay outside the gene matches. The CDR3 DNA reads TGTGCCAGTAGCGCCGCTGGACTAGCGGGAGGAGTGGGGGGCTACGAGCAGTACTTC. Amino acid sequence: CASSAAGLAGGVGGYEQYF.